Following are 7 T cell receptor beta chains from one sample sequenced in a study of PD-L1 blockade in urothelial cancer. Measured with immunoSEQ multiplex PCR; TCRdb has only the in-frame clones, and not every one. The profile shows 80,000 to 100,000 clones, around 76% of them singletons. The material was PBMCs, obtained around atezolizumab (anti-PD-L1) treatment. The source is a man in his 70s with urothelial cancer.

The chain joins TRBV19 to TRBJ1-4; D is possibly TRBD1 (6 bases). The length of the CDR3 is 14 residues. Germline V gene lookup returns CDR1 LNHDA and CDR2 SQIVND (reference sequence). V lost 0 bases, J lost 5 bases, and 7 bases lay in between. CDR3 bases: TGTGCCAGTAGTATAGATCAGGGGAATGAAAAACTGTTTTTT. Translated: CASSIDQGNEKLFF.

The V call is TRBV7-8, the J call TRBJ1-2; 7 bases are a match to TRBD1. From germline, CDR1 is SGHVS and CDR2 FQNEAQ. V lost 5 bases and J lost 3; bases outside the gene matches: 3. This CDR3 spans 13 amino acids. The CDR3 coding sequence is TGTGCCAGCAGCCAAGACAGGGACTATGGCTACACCTTC. Translation gives CASSQDRDYGYTF.

The V and J genes are TRBV29-1 and TRBJ1-2, with a possible D match to TRBD1 (6 bases). The CDR3 runs to 13 residues. Germline assignment: CDR1 SQVTM and CDR2 ANQGSEA. The ends were cut back, 7 bases at V and 8 bases at J, with 20 bases in the middle. CDR3 sequence: CSALQGFGEGYTF. The DNA of the CDR3 is TGCAGCGCTTTACAGGGATTCGGAGAAGGCTACACCTTC.

The table lists this clone with a count of one. This chain links TRBV6-1 with TRBJ1-1; a weak D match, TRBD1 (5 bases). The CDR3 covers 14 residues. Germline CDR1 reads MNHNS; CDR2 reads SASEGT. V was cut by 6 bases and J by 1 base, with 12 bases left in between. CDR3 coding DNA: TGTGCCAGCAGCAACCCCCAGGGGAACACTGAAGCTTTCTTT. This gives the protein CASSNPQGNTEAFF.

The V gene is TRBV6-5, the J gene TRBJ2-7; TRBD1 agrees at 10 bases. The CDR3 is 15 amino acids. Germline lookup yields CDR1 MNHEY and CDR2 SVGAGI. The V gene end was trimmed by 2 bases and the J gene end by 3 bases; junction bases not matched to a gene: 4. CDR3 sequence (DNA): TGTGCCAGCAGTTACCGGGACAGGGGAGTCTACGAGCAGTACTTC. This translates into CASSYRDRGVYEQYF.

This clone showed up just once. This chain joins TRBV2 and TRBJ2-1, with 11 bases fitting TRBD2. CDR3 size: 16 residues. Looked up from germline, CDR1 is SNHLY and CDR2 is FYNNEI. With 7 bases clipped from V and 10 bases from J, the junction kept 15 bases outside the gene matches. CDR3 loop: CASIPLTSGSRGEQFF. CDR3 nucleotide sequence: TGTGCCAGCATTCCTCTTACTAGCGGGAGTCGCGGCGAGCAGTTCTTC. Full variable domain (outside the CDR3, taken from reference TRBV2 and TRBJ2-1): EPEVTQTPSHQVTQMGQEVILRCVPISNHLYFYWYRQILGQKVEFLVSFYNNEISEKSEIFDDQFSVERPDGSNFTLKIRSTKLEDSAMYFCASIPLTSGSRGEQFFGPGTRLTVL.

The chain has TRBV19 and TRBJ2-3; TRBD2 is a possible D gene (6 bases). The V and J ends lost 6 bases and 5 bases respectively, with 12 bases between them. The germline V gene has CDR1 LNHDA and CDR2 SQIVND (reference sequence). There are 13 residues in the CDR3. Here the CDR3 DNA reads TGTGCCAGTAGCCCGACTAGTAGAGATACGCAGTATTTT. This sequence encodes CASSPTSRDTQYF.